Listed below are T cell receptor beta chains from one sample, sequenced in a study of blood T cell repertoires in COVID-19. The table came from immunoSEQ multiplex PCR; TCRdb's copy has only in-frame clones and leaves some out. The table records a few hundred thousand clones, about nine tenths of them present only once. The sequencing sample was made of peripheral blood. The source is a woman in her thirties or forties with acute or convalescent COVID-19. Each CDR3 is given with its conserved first and last residue. D genes are given only for firm matches. A row's size may be missing; if present it is once, few, many or a size class.

clone_size: .
d_call: .
j_call: TRBJ2-2
v_call: TRBV6-5
cdr3_aa: CASSSRTGELFF
cdr3_nt: TGTGCCAGCAGTTCCCGGACCGGGGAGCTGTTTTTT

clone_size: .
d_call: .
j_call: TRBJ2-1
v_call: TRBV7-2
cdr3_aa: CASSTVATRGSEQFF
cdr3_nt: TGTGCCAGCAGCACTGTCGCGACTAGGGGCAGTGAGCAGTTCTTC

clone_size: .
d_call: TRBD1
j_call: TRBJ1-5
v_call: TRBV7-2
cdr3_aa: CASSYRGQEQPQHF
cdr3_nt: TGTGCCAGCAGTTACAGGGGGCAGGAGCAGCCCCAGCATTTT

clone_size: few
d_call: .
j_call: TRBJ1-4
v_call: TRBV2
cdr3_aa: CASSVGQGGKLFF
cdr3_nt: TGTGCCAGCAGTGTAGGGCAGGGAGGAAAACTGTTTTTT

clone_size: .
d_call: .
j_call: TRBJ1-2
v_call: TRBV7-8
cdr3_aa: CASSPLSGTNYGYTF
cdr3_nt: TGTGCCAGCAGCCCCCTGTCGGGGACTAACTATGGCTACACCTTC

clone_size: .
d_call: .
j_call: TRBJ1-2
v_call: TRBV5-1
cdr3_aa: CASSLAGRTSTNYGYTF
cdr3_nt: TGCGCCAGCAGCTTGGCGGGAAGGACCTCGACCAACTATGGCTACACCTTC

clone_size: .
d_call: TRBD1
j_call: TRBJ1-6
v_call: TRBV19
cdr3_aa: CASSKWDRGLSPLHF
cdr3_nt: TGTGCCAGTAGTAAATGGGACAGGGGGCTTTCACCCCTCCACTTT

clone_size: .
d_call: .
j_call: TRBJ1-5
v_call: TRBV27
cdr3_aa: CASSFQGPNQPQHF
cdr3_nt: TGTGCCAGCAGTTTTCAGGGTCCTAATCAGCCCCAGCATTTT

clone_size: .
d_call: TRBD1
j_call: TRBJ2-2
v_call: TRBV18
cdr3_aa: CASSPLTGSNTGELFF
cdr3_nt: TGTGCCAGCTCACCGTTGACAGGGTCGAACACCGGGGAGCTGTTTTTT

clone_size: once
d_call: TRBD1
j_call: TRBJ1-2
v_call: TRBV6-1
cdr3_aa: CASSEQGALSYGYTF
cdr3_nt: TGTGCCAGCAGTGAACAGGGGGCGTTAAGTTATGGCTACACCTTC

clone_size: .
d_call: .
j_call: TRBJ1-1
v_call: TRBV5-1
cdr3_aa: CASSRSEGRSTEAFF
cdr3_nt: TGCGCCAGCAGTCGGTCGGAGGGAAGGAGCACTGAAGCTTTCTTT

clone_size: .
d_call: .
j_call: TRBJ1-2
v_call: TRBV6-6
cdr3_aa: CASSRQGNGYTF
cdr3_nt: TGTGCCAGCAGTCGGCAGGGGAATGGCTACACCTTC

clone_size: once
d_call: .
j_call: TRBJ1-2
v_call: TRBV21-1
cdr3_aa: CASRRDRGRPLRRSFYGYTF
cdr3_nt: TGTGCCAGCAGACGGGACAGGGGGCGCCCACTTAGGCGCTCTTTCTATGGCTACACCTTC

clone_size: .
d_call: .
j_call: TRBJ1-1
v_call: TRBV7-6
cdr3_aa: CASSLASRNTEAFF
cdr3_nt: TGTGCCAGCAGCTTAGCGTCGCGGAACACTGAAGCTTTCTTT

clone_size: .
d_call: .
j_call: TRBJ1-1
v_call: TRBV18
cdr3_aa: CASSLSGNTEAFF
cdr3_nt: TGTGCCAGCTCACTATCAGGTAATACTGAAGCTTTCTTT

clone_size: .
d_call: .
j_call: TRBJ2-1
v_call: TRBV10-2
cdr3_aa: CASSGGYNEQFF
cdr3_nt: TGCGCCAGCAGTGGAGGGTACAATGAGCAGTTCTTC

clone_size: few
d_call: .
j_call: TRBJ1-3
v_call: TRBV30
cdr3_aa: CASRTWTGNTIYF
cdr3_nt: TGTGCCTCCCGGACATGGACTGGAAACACCATATATTTT

clone_size: .
d_call: .
j_call: TRBJ1-5
v_call: TRBV10-3
cdr3_aa: CAISESRGNQPQHF
cdr3_nt: TGTGCCATCAGTGAGTCGAGGGGGAATCAGCCCCAGCATTTT

clone_size: .
d_call: .
j_call: TRBJ1-6
v_call: TRBV3-1/TRBV3-2
cdr3_aa: CASSQEMRSPLHF
cdr3_nt: TGTGCCAGCAGCCAAGAAATGAGATCACCCCTCCACTTT

clone_size: .
d_call: .
j_call: TRBJ1-5
v_call: TRBV2
cdr3_aa: CAGKGDSNQPQHF
cdr3_nt: TGTGCCGGGAAGGGGGATAGCAATCAGCCCCAGCATTTT

clone_size: once
d_call: .
j_call: TRBJ1-3
v_call: TRBV19
cdr3_aa: CASNRQHSGNTIYF
cdr3_nt: TGTGCCAGTAACCGACAGCACTCTGGAAACACCATATATTTT

clone_size: .
d_call: .
j_call: TRBJ1-1
v_call: TRBV2
cdr3_aa: CASSERAMNTEAFF
cdr3_nt: TGTGCCAGCAGTGAGCGGGCCATGAACACTGAAGCTTTCTTT

clone_size: .
d_call: .
j_call: TRBJ1-1
v_call: TRBV19
cdr3_aa: CASSNTGNTEAFF
cdr3_nt: TGTGCCAGTAGTAATACAGGGAACACTGAAGCTTTCTTT

clone_size: .
d_call: TRBD1
j_call: TRBJ1-4
v_call: TRBV19
cdr3_aa: CATQPRTGVGSEKLFF
cdr3_nt: TGTGCCACCCAACCCAGGACAGGGGTCGGGAGTGAAAAACTGTTTTTT

clone_size: .
d_call: TRBD1
j_call: TRBJ1-5
v_call: TRBV27
cdr3_aa: CASTSGQGSQPQHF
cdr3_nt: TGTGCCAGCACCAGTGGACAGGGGAGTCAGCCCCAGCATTTT

clone_size: .
d_call: .
j_call: TRBJ1-2
v_call: TRBV4-1
cdr3_aa: CASRQTGTRYNYGYTF
cdr3_nt: TGCGCCAGCAGACAGACCGGGACAAGATATAACTATGGCTACACCTTC

clone_size: once
d_call: .
j_call: TRBJ1-2
v_call: TRBV19
cdr3_aa: CATRWPGLTGYTF
cdr3_nt: TGTGCCACACGCTGGCCAGGGCTAACTGGCTACACCTTC

clone_size: .
d_call: TRBD1
j_call: TRBJ1-5
v_call: TRBV9
cdr3_aa: CASSDGQGNQPQHF
cdr3_nt: TGTGCCAGCAGCGACGGACAGGGCAATCAGCCCCAGCATTTT

clone_size: .
d_call: .
j_call: TRBJ1-2
v_call: TRBV3-1/TRBV3-2
cdr3_aa: CASSPGVYGYTF
cdr3_nt: TGTGCCAGCAGCCCGGGGGTTTATGGCTACACCTTC

clone_size: .
d_call: .
j_call: TRBJ2-5
v_call: TRBV10-3
cdr3_aa: CAISGASDPVQETQYF
cdr3_nt: TGTGCCATCAGTGGGGCTAGCGATCCCGTCCAAGAGACCCAGTACTTC

clone_size: .
d_call: .
j_call: TRBJ1-3
v_call: TRBV9
cdr3_aa: CASSVGAPGRDTIYF
cdr3_nt: TGTGCCAGCAGCGTAGGGGCCCCCGGGCGGGACACCATATATTTT

clone_size: .
d_call: .
j_call: TRBJ1-5
v_call: TRBV27
cdr3_aa: CASSLLGGEVSNQPQHF
cdr3_nt: TGTGCCAGCAGTTTATTGGGGGGTGAAGTAAGCAATCAGCCCCAGCATTTT

clone_size: .
d_call: .
j_call: TRBJ1-5
v_call: TRBV6-6
cdr3_aa: CASSYRIGREGQPQHF
cdr3_nt: TGTGCCAGCAGTTACAGAATCGGCAGGGAGGGTCAGCCCCAGCATTTT

clone_size: .
d_call: .
j_call: TRBJ1-5
v_call: TRBV6-1
cdr3_aa: CASSEFRGDNQPQHF
cdr3_nt: TGTGCCAGCAGTGAATTTCGGGGGGACAATCAGCCCCAGCATTTT

clone_size: once
d_call: .
j_call: TRBJ1-2
v_call: TRBV19
cdr3_aa: CASSIALTNYGYTF
cdr3_nt: TGTGCCAGTAGTATAGCACTTACTAACTATGGCTACACCTTC

clone_size: once
d_call: TRBD1
j_call: TRBJ2-1
v_call: TRBV18
cdr3_aa: CASSGRTGGDNEQFF
cdr3_nt: TGTGCCAGCTCCGGGAGGACAGGGGGTGATAATGAGCAGTTCTTC

clone_size: .
d_call: TRBD1
j_call: TRBJ1-6
v_call: TRBV6-5
cdr3_aa: CASSPQGANSPLHF
cdr3_nt: TGTGCCAGCAGCCCCCAGGGGGCCAACTCACCCCTCCACTTT

clone_size: .
d_call: .
j_call: TRBJ1-2
v_call: TRBV11-2
cdr3_aa: CASSLGGGFYGYTF
cdr3_nt: TGTGCCAGCAGCTTAGGGGGGGGATTCTATGGCTACACCTTC

clone_size: .
d_call: .
j_call: TRBJ2-3
v_call: TRBV2
cdr3_aa: CASSQDRPTASTDTQYF
cdr3_nt: TGTGCCAGCAGTCAAGACCGTCCGACAGCTAGCACAGATACGCAGTATTTT

clone_size: .
d_call: TRBD1
j_call: TRBJ1-5
v_call: TRBV12-3/TRBV12-4
cdr3_aa: CASSGQGEQPQHF
cdr3_nt: TGTGCCAGCAGTGGACAGGGGGAACAGCCCCAGCATTTT

clone_size: .
d_call: .
j_call: TRBJ2-3
v_call: TRBV7-2
cdr3_aa: CASRGSGDRTDTQYF
cdr3_nt: TGTGCCAGCAGGGGGTCGGGGGATCGCACAGATACGCAGTATTTT

clone_size: .
d_call: TRBD1
j_call: TRBJ1-2
v_call: TRBV27
cdr3_aa: CASSSGGASGYTF
cdr3_nt: TGTGCCAGCAGTTCAGGGGGCGCGTCGGGCTACACCTTC

clone_size: .
d_call: TRBD1
j_call: TRBJ1-2
v_call: TRBV5-4
cdr3_aa: CASSLEGTAGYTF
cdr3_nt: TGTGCCAGCAGCTTGGAGGGGACAGCTGGCTACACCTTC

clone_size: .
d_call: TRBD1
j_call: TRBJ2-1
v_call: TRBV19
cdr3_aa: CASSKGTGYNEQFF
cdr3_nt: TGTGCCAGTAGTAAAGGGACAGGCTACAATGAGCAGTTCTTC

clone_size: .
d_call: .
j_call: TRBJ1-3
v_call: TRBV19
cdr3_aa: CASSPGTAGNTIYF
cdr3_nt: TGTGCCAGTAGTCCCGGGACTGCTGGAAACACCATATATTTT

clone_size: .
d_call: TRBD2
j_call: TRBJ2-5
v_call: TRBV5-1
cdr3_aa: CASSLQRGGETQYF
cdr3_nt: TGCGCCAGCAGCTTGCAGCGGGGGGGAGAGACCCAGTACTTC

clone_size: .
d_call: TRBD1
j_call: TRBJ1-1
v_call: TRBV3-1/TRBV3-2
cdr3_aa: CASSQIGGHSTGMNTEAFF
cdr3_nt: TGTGCCAGCAGCCAAATCGGGGGACACTCGACAGGGATGAACACTGAAGCTTTCTTT

clone_size: .
d_call: .
j_call: TRBJ1-1
v_call: TRBV27
cdr3_aa: CASSWGGGRNTEAFF
cdr3_nt: TGTGCCAGCAGTTGGGGTGGAGGGCGGAACACTGAAGCTTTCTTT

clone_size: .
d_call: .
j_call: TRBJ1-2
v_call: TRBV29-1
cdr3_aa: CSVGPTLGAYGYTF
cdr3_nt: TGCAGCGTGGGTCCCACCTTGGGGGCGTATGGCTACACCTTC

clone_size: .
d_call: .
j_call: TRBJ2-2
v_call: TRBV5-4
cdr3_aa: CASSVGGSNTGELFF
cdr3_nt: TGTGCCAGCAGCGTCGGAGGGTCGAACACCGGGGAGCTGTTTTTT

clone_size: .
d_call: TRBD1
j_call: TRBJ2-1
v_call: TRBV29-1
cdr3_aa: CSVDAWTGVNSNEQFF
cdr3_nt: TGCAGCGTTGACGCTTGGACAGGGGTTAATTCGAATGAGCAGTTCTTC

clone_size: .
d_call: .
j_call: TRBJ2-1
v_call: TRBV5-1
cdr3_aa: CASSLSLEQFF
cdr3_nt: TGCGCCAGCAGCTTGAGCCTTGAGCAGTTCTTC

clone_size: .
d_call: .
j_call: TRBJ1-5
v_call: TRBV19
cdr3_aa: CASSIGGGRSQPQHF
cdr3_nt: TGTGCCAGTAGTATAGGAGGGGGTAGAAGTCAGCCCCAGCATTTT

clone_size: once
d_call: .
j_call: TRBJ1-5
v_call: TRBV6-5
cdr3_aa: CASRSPGVGQPQHF
cdr3_nt: TGTGCCAGCAGGTCCCCAGGGGTGGGTCAGCCCCAGCATTTT

clone_size: .
d_call: .
j_call: TRBJ1-4
v_call: TRBV7-9
cdr3_aa: CASSLRRTAAYNEKLFF
cdr3_nt: TGTGCCAGCAGCCTACGACGGACAGCGGCGTATAATGAAAAACTGTTTTTT

clone_size: .
d_call: .
j_call: TRBJ1-2
v_call: TRBV24-1
cdr3_aa: CATSDWRANYGYTF
cdr3_nt: TGTGCCACCAGTGATTGGAGAGCTAACTATGGCTACACCTTC

clone_size: .
d_call: .
j_call: TRBJ1-5
v_call: TRBV19
cdr3_aa: CASTPYSSRSNQPQHF
cdr3_nt: TGTGCCAGTACCCCGTATAGTTCGCGGAGCAATCAGCCCCAGCATTTT

clone_size: .
d_call: TRBD1
j_call: TRBJ1-2
v_call: TRBV18
cdr3_aa: CASSPDDRGKGYTF
cdr3_nt: TGTGCCAGCTCGCCCGACGACAGGGGGAAAGGCTACACCTTC